Shown below are 9 T cell receptor beta chains from a single sample sequenced in a study of tumor T cells in aggressive B-cell lymphoma. Clones were sequenced by immunoSEQ multiplex PCR, and TCRdb holds only the in-frame ones, with some missing. The sample contains some 4,200 clones, roughly nine tenths of which appear only once. The sequencing sample was made of tumor tissue. Receptors originate from an adult with diffuse large B cell lymphoma.

The gene calls are TRBV7-2 and TRBJ2-7; D gene unclear. This CDR3 contains 14 residues. The V end lost 5 bases, the J end lost 0 bases, and 11 bases lay between the germline ends. Germline V gene sequence: CDR1 SGHTA, CDR2 FQGNSA. CDR3 nucleotides: TGTGCCAGCAGCCGCCTCGCTAACTCCTACGAGCAGTACTTC. Residues: CASSRLANSYEQYF.

This rearrangement joins TRBV19 to TRBJ2-7; 7 bases fit TRBD2. CDR1 and CDR2 (germline): LNHDA, SQIVND (reference sequence). The CDR3 is 15 amino acids. J was trimmed by 7 bases and V by 3 bases; bases with no gene match: 12. The CDR3 DNA is TGTGCCAGTAGTATTAAACTAGCGCCGCTCTGGGAGCAGTACTTC. Protein product: CASSIKLAPLWEQYF.

DNA of the CDR3: TGCAGCGTTGCACCCGGGACACGAGCAAAGGAGACCCAGTACTTC. The encoded protein is CSVAPGTRAKETQYF. This rearrangement joins TRBV29-1 to TRBJ2-5; maybe TRBD1 (6 bases). Trimming stripped 4 bases from V and 5 bases from J, with 20 bases between. The CDR3 runs to 15 residues. Germline CDR1 is SQVTM and CDR2 is ANQGSEA. The variable domain in full, completed from reference TRBV29-1 and TRBJ2-5, reads SAVISQKPSRDICQRGTSLTIQCQVDSQVTMMFWYRQQPGQSLTLIATANQGSEATYESGFVIDKFPISRPNLTFSTLTVSNMSPEDSSIYLCSVAPGTRAKETQYFGPGTRLLVL.

This CDR3 is CASNKREGVSRQELFERTDTQYF. The CDR3 region has the DNA TGCGCCAGCAACAAACGGGAGGGGGTCTCGAGACAGGAGTTATTTGAACGCACAGATACGCAGTATTTT. This chain joins TRBV23-1 and TRBJ2-3; 8 nucleotides line up with TRBD2. TRBV23-1 is flagged as an ORF with uncertain function. The CDR3 spans 23 residues. V was pared by 7 bases and J by 1 base, with 31 bases of the junction left unmatched.

This sequence joins TRBV18 and TRBJ1-5; D gene ambiguous. V was trimmed by 6 bases and J by 7 bases, leaving 25 bases between them. Looked up from germline, CDR1 is KGHSH and CDR2 is LQKENI. The CDR3 consists of 17 residues. CDR3 in amino acids: CASSPLRQTGREQPQHF. The DNA for the CDR3 is TGTGCCAGCTCCCCGCTGCGGCAGACCGGTCGGGAGCAGCCCCAGCATTTT.

V is TRBV2 and J is TRBJ1-1; D remains unclear. The CDR3 sequence is 11 residues long. Germline CDR1 and CDR2: SNHLY and FYNNEI. The ends were cut back, 6 bases at V and 4 bases at J, with 6 bases in the middle. This CDR3 reads CASSYATEAFF. In DNA, the CDR3 is TGTGCCAGCAGCTACGCCACTGAAGCTTTCTTT.

A single count supports this clone. The J gene is TRBJ1-2, the V gene TRBV28, with unresolved D. CDR3 length: 13 residues. The germline gives CDR1 MDHEN, CDR2 SYDVKM. The V end was cut by 2 bases, the J end by 2 bases, with 6 bases between. CDR3 sequence: CASSLGQNYGYTF. The CDR3 bases are TGTGCCAGCAGTTTAGGGCAGAACTATGGCTACACCTTC.

The chain employs TRBV5-6 and TRBJ1-2; 7 nucleotides agree with TRBD1. The CDR3 is 13 amino acids. The trim removed 3 bases at V and 6 bases at J, leaving 5 bases unmatched. Germline CDR1 and CDR2: SGHDT and YYEEEE. The CDR3 DNA follows: TGTGCCAGCAGCTACGGGACAGCCCATGGCTACACCTTC. Translation gives CASSYGTAHGYTF.

The CDR3 reads CTTGGRSTEAFF. The CDR3 region has the DNA TGCACCACCGGTGGCCGGAGCACTGAAGCTTTCTTT. This chain connects TRBV1 to TRBJ1-1. TRBV1 is tagged as a pseudogene. The CDR3 covers 12 residues.